This T cell receptor beta chain stems from a study of identical twins. Using its own MiXCR run on the 5' RACE reads, TCRdb lists one record per CDR3 protein. Of around 20,000 distinct CDR3 sequences listed, less than 70% are singletons. This CDR3 comprises 14 residues. V gave up 6 bases and J gave up 8 bases, with 18 bases separating them. Germline CDR1 reads KGHSH; CDR2 reads LQKENI. This clonotype has just one count. The origin of this receptor is a woman aged 18-29 years in good health. This table probably holds off-target reads from a library built for another chain. The V and J genes are TRBV18 and TRBJ2-3; D is perhaps TRBD2 (6 bases). The sequenced sample consisted of memory (CD45RO+) T cells sorted from blood. The CDR3 reads CASSPGTFQATQYF. In DNA form, the CDR3 reads TGTGCCAGCTCTCCCGGGACTTTCCAAGCTACGCAGTATTTT.